Listed below are T cell receptor beta chains from one sample, sequenced in a study of T-cell reconstitution after alpha-beta-depleted transplantation in children. One entry per CDR3 protein results from TCRdb running MiXCR on the PCR reads. The sample carries 220,000 or so distinct CDR3 sequences, 8.2% recorded once. This specimen was PBMCs, mostly from graft donor cells, taken 180 days after TCRalphabeta/CD19-depleted stem cell transplant. The receptors were sampled from a male patient between 5 and 17 years old who had a stem cell transplant for acute lymphoblastic leukemia, so the T cells may come from the graft donor. The CDR3 runs from the conserved cysteine through the conserved F or W. The order of the fields is D gene, V gene, clone size, J gene, CDR3 protein, CDR3 DNA. D genes are given only for firm matches. Clone size is not always given. Where it is, it says once, few, many or a class for expanded clones.

D: TRBD2
V: TRBV2
size: many
J: TRBJ2-5
CDR3: CASSRKGLAGGPQYF
DNA: TGTGCCAGCAGTAGAAAGGGACTAGCGGGGGGGCCCCAGTACTTC

D: -
V: TRBV7-9
size: many
J: TRBJ1-1
CDR3: CASSLGGWTEAFF
DNA: TGTGCCAGCAGCTTGGGGGGCTGGACTGAAGCTTTCTTT

D: -
V: TRBV19
size: -
J: TRBJ2-1
CDR3: CASRSGYYNEQFF
DNA: TGTGCCAGTAGGTCAGGGTACTACAATGAGCAGTTCTTC

D: -
V: TRBV5-1
size: -
J: TRBJ1-2
CDR3: CASSLDQGILWGYTF
DNA: TGCGCCAGCAGCTTGGATCAAGGGATACTTTGGGGCTACACCTTC

D: -
V: TRBV7-9
size: many
J: TRBJ1-2
CDR3: CASSLGWAGYTF
DNA: TGTGCCAGCAGCTTAGGATGGGCGGGCTACACCTTC

D: -
V: TRBV5-1
size: many
J: TRBJ2-7
CDR3: CASSPEGAYEQYF
DNA: TGCGCCAGCAGCCCCGAAGGGGCCTACGAGCAGTACTTC

D: TRBD2
V: TRBV5-1
size: few
J: TRBJ2-2
CDR3: CASSRGGERDGELFF
DNA: TGCGCCAGCAGCCGAGGAGGGGAGCGGGACGGGGAGCTGTTTTTT

D: TRBD2
V: TRBV20-1
size: many
J: TRBJ2-2
CDR3: CSASPVAGGPTGELFF
DNA: TGCAGTGCTAGCCCCGTAGCGGGGGGGCCGACCGGGGAGCTGTTTTTT

D: -
V: TRBV9
size: many
J: TRBJ1-2
CDR3: CASSVGHPLEGYGYTF
DNA: TGTGCCAGCAGCGTAGGACACCCCCTCGAGGGATATGGCTACACCTTC

D: -
V: TRBV7-2
size: many
J: TRBJ2-3
CDR3: CASSPRGVRTDTQYF
DNA: TGTGCCAGCAGCCCAAGAGGGGTCCGCACAGATACGCAGTATTTT

D: -
V: TRBV11-2
size: many
J: TRBJ1-2
CDR3: CASSLDNRAYYGYTF
DNA: TGTGCCAGCAGCTTAGATAACAGGGCCTACTATGGCTACACCTTC

D: -
V: TRBV7-3
size: many
J: TRBJ2-3
CDR3: CASPPPDPQYF
DNA: TGTGCCAGCCCCCCCCCGGATCCGCAGTATTTT

D: TRBD1
V: TRBV18
size: -
J: TRBJ2-7
CDR3: CASSPRTGRYEQYF
DNA: TGTGCCAGCTCACCCAGGACAGGCCGGTACGAGCAGTACTTC

D: -
V: TRBV20-1
size: many
J: TRBJ2-2
CDR3: CSAERNGLNTGELFF
DNA: TGCAGTGCAGAGCGGAACGGGCTAAACACCGGGGAGCTGTTTTTT

D: TRBD1
V: TRBV20-1
size: many
J: TRBJ1-5
CDR3: CSASPTGGGNQPQHF
DNA: TGCAGTGCTAGCCCCACAGGGGGCGGCAATCAGCCCCAGCATTTT

D: -
V: TRBV12-3/TRBV12-4
size: many
J: TRBJ2-7
CDR3: CASSPWGGRSYEQYF
DNA: TGTGCCAGCAGTCCGTGGGGCGGACGCTCCTACGAGCAGTACTTC

D: -
V: TRBV4-3
size: many
J: TRBJ2-6
CDR3: CASSQDWVQPGANVLTF
DNA: TGCGCCAGCAGCCAAGATTGGGTTCAGCCTGGGGCCAACGTCCTGACTTTC

D: TRBD1
V: TRBV29-1
size: few
J: TRBJ2-5
CDR3: CSVEVDRFGETQYF
DNA: TGCAGCGTTGAAGTGGACAGGTTCGGAGAGACCCAGTACTTC

D: TRBD1
V: TRBV20-1
size: -
J: TRBJ1-1
CDR3: CSAIGQENTEAFF
DNA: TGCAGTGCTATTGGACAGGAGAACACTGAAGCTTTCTTT

D: -
V: TRBV6-5
size: -
J: TRBJ2-7
CDR3: CASSYLPPRQGDSYEQYF
DNA: TGTGCCAGCAGTTATCTCCCCCCCCGGCAGGGTGACTCCTACGAGCAGTACTTC

D: TRBD1
V: TRBV27
size: many
J: TRBJ1-5
CDR3: CASSPRGTNQPQHF
DNA: TGTGCCAGCAGCCCCAGGGGGACAAATCAGCCCCAGCATTTT

D: -
V: TRBV3-1
size: few
J: TRBJ1-5
CDR3: CASSLGPKRGQPQHF
DNA: TGTGCCAGCAGCCTTGGGCCCAAACGAGGTCAGCCCCAGCATTTT

D: -
V: TRBV7-2
size: many
J: TRBJ2-5
CDR3: CASSSRGPEETQYF
DNA: TGTGCCAGCAGCTCCCGGGGCCCCGAAGAGACCCAGTACTTC

D: -
V: TRBV20-1
size: few
J: TRBJ2-7
CDR3: CSARDPRGHLYEQYF
DNA: TGCAGTGCTAGAGATCCCCGGGGGCACTTGTACGAGCAGTACTTC

D: -
V: TRBV18
size: many
J: TRBJ2-7
CDR3: CASSLAVDSSYEQYF
DNA: TGTGCCAGCTCTCTCGCGGTCGATAGCTCCTACGAGCAGTACTTC

D: -
V: TRBV7-2
size: many
J: TRBJ2-5
CDR3: CASNRPRSSGDETQYF
DNA: TGTGCCAGCAACCGACCCCGGTCATCAGGGGACGAGACCCAGTACTTC

D: TRBD2
V: TRBV4-2
size: -
J: TRBJ2-5
CDR3: CASSASAHGLAGTETQYF
DNA: TGTGCCAGCAGCGCGTCAGCCCACGGGTTAGCGGGAACGGAGACCCAGTACTTC

D: -
V: TRBV7-8
size: many
J: TRBJ2-3
CDR3: CASSLEGRLRGTQYF
DNA: TGTGCCAGCAGCTTAGAGGGACGGCTACGTGGTACGCAGTATTTT

D: -
V: TRBV6-5
size: many
J: TRBJ1-1
CDR3: CASSSEPPEAFF
DNA: TGTGCCAGCAGTTCAGAACCCCCTGAAGCTTTCTTT

D: -
V: TRBV6-6
size: many
J: TRBJ2-3
CDR3: CASRVDGTDTQYF
DNA: TGTGCCAGCAGGGTAGATGGGACAGATACGCAGTATTTT

D: -
V: TRBV12-3/TRBV12-4
size: many
J: TRBJ1-1
CDR3: CASSLGLGRAEAFF
DNA: TGTGCCAGCAGTTTGGGGTTGGGACGGGCTGAAGCTTTCTTT

D: -
V: TRBV7-2
size: many
J: TRBJ1-5
CDR3: CASSFSQGAQPQHF
DNA: TGTGCCAGCAGCTTCTCCCAGGGAGCTCAGCCCCAGCATTTT

D: -
V: TRBV12-3/TRBV12-4
size: many
J: TRBJ1-1
CDR3: CASSLQGVLNEAFF
DNA: TGTGCCAGCAGTTTACAGGGAGTACTGAATGAAGCTTTCTTT

D: -
V: TRBV5-1
size: few
J: TRBJ2-6
CDR3: CASSGGQPGANVLTF
DNA: TGCGCCAGCAGCGGCGGACAGCCTGGGGCCAACGTCCTGACTTTC

D: TRBD2
V: TRBV12-3/TRBV12-4
size: many
J: TRBJ2-7
CDR3: CASSLATRGGNYEQYF
DNA: TGTGCCAGCAGTTTAGCGACGCGGGGGGGAAACTACGAGCAGTACTTC

D: -
V: TRBV21-1
size: many
J: TRBJ1-4
CDR3: CASSKKNDRDRCHGEKLFF
DNA: TGTGCCAGCAGCAAAAAGAACGACAGGGACCGATGCCATGGGGAAAAACTGTTTTTT

D: TRBD1
V: TRBV29-1
size: many
J: TRBJ1-1
CDR3: CSVGFRGLGEAFF
DNA: TGCAGCGTAGGGTTTAGGGGGCTCGGGGAAGCTTTCTTT

D: TRBD1
V: TRBV4-3
size: many
J: TRBJ1-6
CDR3: CASSQALGQGLSPLHF
DNA: TGCGCCAGCAGCCAAGCCCTGGGACAGGGGTTGTCACCCCTCCACTTT

D: -
V: TRBV29-1
size: many
J: TRBJ2-6
CDR3: CSVRSGANVLTF
DNA: TGCAGCGTGCGCTCTGGGGCCAACGTCCTGACTTTC